Sequencing of this T cell receptor beta chain was carried out in a study of beta chain features in type 1 diabetes (dated by TCRdb to 2017 to 2018). With regard to the full study: Mean age, gender distribution, total cell number and subset yield did not differ between patients and healthy donors. Regulatory and stem cell-like memory subsets were obtained from only 8 patients and roughly 8 healthy donors, while naive and central memory subsets were obtained from all 30 or so donors. Across all samples, around 100 million sorted cells were examined, and cell number per subset correlated strongly with RNA yield. In the study, TCRB repertoires of sorted circulating CD4+ T cell subsets from recently diagnosed type 1 diabetes patients were compared with those of matched healthy donors. General study outcomes and caveats: Naive, central memory and regulatory TCRB repertoires appeared more similar among patients than among healthy donors. Fewer insertions and more nucleotide deletions at VDJ recombination sites were observed in patients with type 1 diabetes, implying thymic rearrangement abnormalities. Shorter templates might be favored by PCR, yet because patient and control samples were amplified and corrected together, any such skew would affect both groups equally. Because cDNA was sequenced instead of genomic DNA, activated cells with high expression could be over-represented, although the groups did not differ in activation or CD3 levels. In all four CD4+ subsets, TCRB CDR3 length was moderately but significantly shorter in type 1 diabetes patients. Because small numbers of individuals were included in the HLA sub-analyses, any influence of HLA type on TCRB rearrangement was left unresolved.

Each donor gave one peripheral blood draw, averaging roughly 100 mL, which was collected into heparinised tubes. Using a panel that included CD45RO, CCR7, CD25, CD127, CD95 and CD27, naive, central memory, regulatory and stem cell-like memory CD4+ T cells were sorted on a BD FACSAria II. A purity above 95% was achieved for all sorted populations. PBMCs were isolated immediately by Lymphoprep density gradient centrifugation and stained directly without culture. So that batch effects would be minimized, each experiment stained and sorted samples in pairs, pairing one healthy donor with one patient. V loses 3 bases at its end and J loses 6 bases; junction bases beyond the gene matches: 5. Its CDR3 holds 15 amino acids, cysteine through phenylalanine. The only DNA kept is the CDR3, 45 bases in frame from the first base. CDR1 SGHRS and CDR2 YFSETQ were looked up in the germline V gene. All of the isolated RNA was reverse transcribed with the High Capacity cDNA Reverse Transcription Kit, so expressed TCRB transcripts were sequenced. Naive, central memory and regulatory T cell samples underwent deep immunoSEQ sequencing, averaging around 4 million total reads per sample. After sorted cells were lysed in RLT buffer, RNA was extracted with DNase-treated RNeasy Micro or Mini kits, with the choice depending on cell number. Each cell subset was processed separately to prevent cross-contamination, with patient and healthy donor samples processed together. Using the immunoSEQ multiplex PCR, TCRB sequences were amplified from cDNA into 87-bp fragments spanning the CDR3 region. The amplicons were sequenced using the Illumina HiSeq platform. The original methods were these. PCR bias was corrected computationally using synthetic template baselines, and reads within Hamming distance 2 were collapsed, with unmergeable singletons discarded. Reads were aligned against IMGT to assign V, D and J genes, CDR3 length and insertions or deletions at six rearrangement sites. Within each subset, clonotype counts were normalized to sorted cell number, after which true diversity and Gini coefficients were computed with the tcR R package. The overlap coefficient, calculated on TCRB nucleotide sequences, was used to quantify repertoire sharing. As a proxy for the pre-selection repertoire, out-of-frame TCRB sequences from naive cells were analyzed. What TCRdb holds here is the immuneACCESS table cut down to in-frame rearrangements. Part of the clones is not present; checked against another copy, under half of the missing clones reflect an unresolved V gene, and the others are unexplained. That table furnishes V, J and clone size, whereas the DNA furnished D and trimming. The sample records hundreds of thousands of clones, 13% of which are singletons. 0.022% of the sample belongs to the ten largest clones.

This clone has only a few counts. Its recognized antigen is unknown. Base qualities are missing; no much larger clone stands one base away. The rearranged segments are TRBV5-1 and TRBJ2-3; a stretch of 12 junction bases matches TRBD2. The source is a man younger than 35 with type 1 diabetes. Specimen: naive CD4+ T cells from blood. The intended sense of this specimen's cell subset or site label: true naive CD4+ T cells. The bases read TGCGCCAGCAGCTCTAGCGGGGGGGCCTCGGATACGCAGTATTTT. This sequence encodes CASSSSGGASDTQYF.